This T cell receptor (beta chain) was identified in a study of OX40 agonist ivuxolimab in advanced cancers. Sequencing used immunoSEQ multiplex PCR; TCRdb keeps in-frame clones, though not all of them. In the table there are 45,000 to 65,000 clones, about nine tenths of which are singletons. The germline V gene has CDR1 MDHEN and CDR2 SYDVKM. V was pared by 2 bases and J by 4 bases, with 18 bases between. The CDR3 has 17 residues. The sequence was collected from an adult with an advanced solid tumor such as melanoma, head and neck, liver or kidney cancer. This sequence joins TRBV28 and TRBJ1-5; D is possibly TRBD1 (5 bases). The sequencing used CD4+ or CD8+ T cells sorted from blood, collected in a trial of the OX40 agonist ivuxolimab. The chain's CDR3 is CASSLGVGPGRNQPQHF. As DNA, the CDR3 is TGTGCCAGCAGTTTAGGTGTGGGGCCGGGGAGGAATCAGCCCCAGCATTTT.